This T cell receptor beta chain was sequenced for a study of T cells in Graves' hyperthyroidism and ophthalmopathy. Overall study findings and caveats: Within blood appeared most thyroid clonotypes that had expanded above 0.001. Ophthalmopathy was distinguished from stable hyperthyroidism by 13 V-J signatures.

There were TCR beta CDR3 regions amplified from RNA transcripts. An initial round of RT-PCR targeting the TCR CDR3 relied on the HTBI primer set. TCRdb reanalysed the multiplex PCR reads using MiXCR and keeps one entry per CDR3 protein. The sample lists roughly 380,000 distinct CDR3 sequences; roughly 14% were seen once. On this clonotype: Its antigen remains unidentified.

In patients aged 18 to 65, hyperthyroidism was newly diagnosed, with duration under 2 months. Clinicians diagnosed patients from clinical symptoms, serum thyroxine and TRAb, thyroid ultrasound and orbital computed tomography. CDR1 and CDR2 from the germline V gene are LNHDA and SQIVND (reference sequence). The V end was cut by 5 bases, the J end by 0 bases, with 11 bases between. This CDR3 comprises 14 residues. The specimen sequenced was blood. The chain combines TRBV19 with TRBJ2-7; D is unclear. This receptor was taken from a man in his thirties or forties with Graves' hyperthyroidism that later progressed to Graves' ophthalmopathy. CDR3 DNA sequence: TGTGCCAGTAGTCCAAGCTGGGACTCCTACGAGCAGTACTTC. This sequence encodes CASSPSWDSYEQYF.